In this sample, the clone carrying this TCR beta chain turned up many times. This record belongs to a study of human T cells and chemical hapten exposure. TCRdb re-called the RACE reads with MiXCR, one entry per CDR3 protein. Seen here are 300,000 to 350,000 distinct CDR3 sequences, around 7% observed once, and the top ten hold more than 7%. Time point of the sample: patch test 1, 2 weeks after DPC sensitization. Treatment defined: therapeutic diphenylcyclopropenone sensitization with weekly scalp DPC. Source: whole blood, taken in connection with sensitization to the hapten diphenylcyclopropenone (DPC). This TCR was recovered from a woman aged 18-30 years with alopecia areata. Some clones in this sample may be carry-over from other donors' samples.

This CDR3 is CASSYGRKTTTDTQYF. The CDR3 DNA follows: TGTGCCAGCAGTTATGGTAGGAAAACCACCACAGATACGCAGTATTTT. V is TRBV6-2 or TRBV6-3 and J is TRBJ2-3, with D unresolved. Germline CDR1 MNHEY, CDR2 SVGEGT. Trimming took off 3 bases at V and 2 bases at J, with 15 bases between the two ends. There are 16 residues in the CDR3.